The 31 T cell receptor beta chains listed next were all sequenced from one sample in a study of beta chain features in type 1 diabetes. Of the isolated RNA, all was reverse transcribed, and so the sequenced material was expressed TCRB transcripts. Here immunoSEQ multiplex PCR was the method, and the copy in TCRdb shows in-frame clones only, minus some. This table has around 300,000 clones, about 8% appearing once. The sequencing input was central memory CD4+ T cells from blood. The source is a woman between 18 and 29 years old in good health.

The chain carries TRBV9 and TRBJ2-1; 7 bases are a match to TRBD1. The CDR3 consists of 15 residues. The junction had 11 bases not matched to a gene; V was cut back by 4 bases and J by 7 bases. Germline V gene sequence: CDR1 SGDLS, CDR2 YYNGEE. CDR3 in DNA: TGTGCCAGCAGCCGCCTCGGGACAGCTTTTAATGAGCAGTTCTTC. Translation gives CASSRLGTAFNEQFF.

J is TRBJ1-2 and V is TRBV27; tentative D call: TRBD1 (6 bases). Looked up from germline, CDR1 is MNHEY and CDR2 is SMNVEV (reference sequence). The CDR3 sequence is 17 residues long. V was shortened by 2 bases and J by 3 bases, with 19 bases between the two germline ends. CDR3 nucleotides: TGTGCCAGCAGTTTAAGTCTAAGTTGGCAGGGGCACTATGGCTACACCTTC. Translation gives CASSLSLSWQGHYGYTF.

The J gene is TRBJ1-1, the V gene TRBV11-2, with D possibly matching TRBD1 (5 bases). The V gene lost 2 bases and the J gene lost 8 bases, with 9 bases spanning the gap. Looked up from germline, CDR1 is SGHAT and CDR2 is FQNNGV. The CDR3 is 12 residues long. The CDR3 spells CASSLQQAEAFF. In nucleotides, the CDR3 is TGTGCCAGCAGCTTACAACAGGCAGAAGCTTTCTTT.

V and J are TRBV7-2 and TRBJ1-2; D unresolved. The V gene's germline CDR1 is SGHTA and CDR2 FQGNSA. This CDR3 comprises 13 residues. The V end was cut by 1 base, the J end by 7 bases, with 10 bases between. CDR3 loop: CASSLEVAGGYTF. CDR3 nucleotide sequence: TGTGCCAGCAGCTTAGAGGTCGCAGGTGGCTACACCTTC.

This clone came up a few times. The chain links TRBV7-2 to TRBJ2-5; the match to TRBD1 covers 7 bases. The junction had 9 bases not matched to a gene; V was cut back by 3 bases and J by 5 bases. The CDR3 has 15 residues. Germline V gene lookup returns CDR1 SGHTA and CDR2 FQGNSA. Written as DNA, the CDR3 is TGTGCCAGCAGCTTGGACAGGACAAGACTGGAGACCCAGTACTTC. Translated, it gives CASSLDRTRLETQYF.

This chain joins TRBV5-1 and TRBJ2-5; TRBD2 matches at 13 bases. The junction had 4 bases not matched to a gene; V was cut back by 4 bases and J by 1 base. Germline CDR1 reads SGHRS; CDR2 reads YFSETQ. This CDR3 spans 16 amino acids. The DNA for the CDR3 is TGCGCCAGCAGCCCCAGACTAGCGGGGGGCCAAGAGACCCAGTACTTC. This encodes CASSPRLAGGQETQYF.

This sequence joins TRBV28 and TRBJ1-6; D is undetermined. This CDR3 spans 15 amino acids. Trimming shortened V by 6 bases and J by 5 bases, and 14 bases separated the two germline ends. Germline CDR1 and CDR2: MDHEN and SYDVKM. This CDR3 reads CASRADGRDNSPLHF. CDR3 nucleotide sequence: TGTGCCAGCAGGGCGGACGGTCGGGATAATTCACCCCTCCACTTT.

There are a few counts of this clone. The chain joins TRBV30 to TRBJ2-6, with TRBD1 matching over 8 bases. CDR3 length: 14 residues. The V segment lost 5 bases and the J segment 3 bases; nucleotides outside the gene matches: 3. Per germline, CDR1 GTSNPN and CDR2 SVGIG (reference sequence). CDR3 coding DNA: TGTGCCTGGCAGGGGGCGGGTGGGGCCAACGTCCTGACTTTC. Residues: CAWQGAGGANVLTF.

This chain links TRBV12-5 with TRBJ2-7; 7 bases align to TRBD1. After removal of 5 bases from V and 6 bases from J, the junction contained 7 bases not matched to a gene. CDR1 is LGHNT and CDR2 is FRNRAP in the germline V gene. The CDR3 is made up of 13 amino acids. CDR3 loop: CASGPETGTEQYV. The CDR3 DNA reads TGTGCTAGTGGTCCAGAGACAGGGACCGAGCAGTACGTC.

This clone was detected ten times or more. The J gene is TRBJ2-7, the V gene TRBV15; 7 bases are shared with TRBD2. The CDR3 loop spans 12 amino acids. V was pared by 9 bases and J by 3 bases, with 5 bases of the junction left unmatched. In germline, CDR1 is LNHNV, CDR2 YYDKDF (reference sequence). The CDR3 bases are TGTGCCACGAGGCGGGGGTACTACGAGCAGTACGTC. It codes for CATRRGYYEQYV.

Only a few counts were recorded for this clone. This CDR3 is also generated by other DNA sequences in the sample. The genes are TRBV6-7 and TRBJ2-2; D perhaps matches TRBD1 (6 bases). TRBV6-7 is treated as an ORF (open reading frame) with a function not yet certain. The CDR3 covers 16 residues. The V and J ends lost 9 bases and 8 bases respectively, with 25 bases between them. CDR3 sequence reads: CARNDGDKGVAGELFF. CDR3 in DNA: TGTGCCAGGAACGATGGGGACAAAGGTGTGGCGGGGGAGCTGTTTTTT.

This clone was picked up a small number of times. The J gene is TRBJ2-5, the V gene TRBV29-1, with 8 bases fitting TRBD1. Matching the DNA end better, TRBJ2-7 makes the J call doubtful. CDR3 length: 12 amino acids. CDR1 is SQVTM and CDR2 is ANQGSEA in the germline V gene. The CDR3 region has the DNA TGCAGCGTTGACGGACAGGGTAACGAGCAGTACTTC. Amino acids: CSVDGQGNEQYF.

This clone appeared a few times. CDR3 bases: TGTGCCAGCAGCTTGTCTGGGAGTAACACTGAAGCTTTCTTT. Amino acid sequence: CASSLSGSNTEAFF. This chain connects TRBV7-3 to TRBJ1-1; no clear D. CDR3 length equals 14 residues. Germline CDR1 and CDR2: SGHTA and FQGTGA. Between the trimmed V and J ends, which lost 3 bases and 2 bases, there was a span of 10 bases. The entire variable domain, with the rest obtained from reference TRBV7-3 and TRBJ1-1, is as follows: GAGVSQTPSNKVTEKGKYVELRCDPISGHTALYWYRQSLGQGPEFLIYFQGTGAADDSGLPNDRFFAVRPEGSVSTLKIQRTERGDSAVYLCASSLSGSNTEAFFGQGTRLTVV.

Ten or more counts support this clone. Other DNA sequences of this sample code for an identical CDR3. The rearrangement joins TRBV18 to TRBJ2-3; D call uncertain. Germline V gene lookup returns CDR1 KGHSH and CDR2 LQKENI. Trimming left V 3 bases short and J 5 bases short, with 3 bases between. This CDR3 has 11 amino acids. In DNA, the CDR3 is TGTGCCAGCTCACCGCTAGATACGCAGTATTTT. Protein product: CASSPLDTQYF.

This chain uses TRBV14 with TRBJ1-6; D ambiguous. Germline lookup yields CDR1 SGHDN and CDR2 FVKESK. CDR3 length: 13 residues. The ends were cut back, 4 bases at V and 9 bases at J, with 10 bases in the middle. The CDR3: CASSPSGISPLHF. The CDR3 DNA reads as TGTGCCAGCAGCCCAAGCGGGATTTCACCCCTCCACTTT.

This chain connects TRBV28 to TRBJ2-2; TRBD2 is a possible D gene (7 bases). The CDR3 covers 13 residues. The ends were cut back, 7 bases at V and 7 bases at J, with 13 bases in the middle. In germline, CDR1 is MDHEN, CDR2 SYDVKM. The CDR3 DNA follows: TGTGCCAGCACGGGGGGCGCGAGCGGGGAGCTGTTTTTT. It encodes CASTGGASGELFF.

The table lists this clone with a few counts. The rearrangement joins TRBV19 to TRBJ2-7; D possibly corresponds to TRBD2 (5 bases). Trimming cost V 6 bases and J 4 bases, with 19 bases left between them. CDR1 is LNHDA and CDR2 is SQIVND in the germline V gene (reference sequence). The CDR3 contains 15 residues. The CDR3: CASSPPGVARYEQYF. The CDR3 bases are TGTGCCAGTAGCCCACCCGGGGTAGCGCGATACGAGCAGTACTTC.

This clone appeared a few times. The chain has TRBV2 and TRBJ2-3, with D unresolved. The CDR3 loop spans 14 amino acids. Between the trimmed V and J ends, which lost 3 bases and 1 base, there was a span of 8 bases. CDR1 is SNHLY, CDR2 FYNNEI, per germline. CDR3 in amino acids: CASSDPDRTDTQYF. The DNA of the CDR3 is TGTGCCAGCAGTGACCCGGACCGCACAGATACGCAGTATTTT.

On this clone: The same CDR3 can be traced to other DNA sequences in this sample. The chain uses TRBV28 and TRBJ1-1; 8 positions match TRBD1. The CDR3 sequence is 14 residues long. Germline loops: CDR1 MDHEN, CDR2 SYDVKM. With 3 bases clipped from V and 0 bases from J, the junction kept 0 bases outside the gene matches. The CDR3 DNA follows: TGTGCCAGCAGTTTCAGGGGGCTGAACACTGAAGCTTTCTTT. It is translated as CASSFRGLNTEAFF.

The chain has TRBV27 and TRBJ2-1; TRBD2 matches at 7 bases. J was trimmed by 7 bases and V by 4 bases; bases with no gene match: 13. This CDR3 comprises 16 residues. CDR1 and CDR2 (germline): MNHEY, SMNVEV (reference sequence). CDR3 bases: TGTGCCAGCAGTTCGGTCGGCGGGAGTATAGGGAATGAGCAGTTCTTC. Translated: CASSSVGGSIGNEQFF.

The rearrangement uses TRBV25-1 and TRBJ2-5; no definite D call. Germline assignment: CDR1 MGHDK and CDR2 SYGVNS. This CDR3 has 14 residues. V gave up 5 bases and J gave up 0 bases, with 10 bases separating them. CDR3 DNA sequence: TGTGCCAGCAGTATTACCGGAAACCAAGAGACCCAGTACTTC. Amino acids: CASSITGNQETQYF.

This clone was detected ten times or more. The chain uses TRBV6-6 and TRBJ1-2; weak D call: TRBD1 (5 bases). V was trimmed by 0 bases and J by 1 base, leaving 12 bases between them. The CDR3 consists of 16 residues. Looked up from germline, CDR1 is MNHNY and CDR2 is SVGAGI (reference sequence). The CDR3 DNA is TGTGCCAGCAGTTACTCGTGGCAGGGAATTAACTATGGCTACACCTTC. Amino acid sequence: CASSYSWQGINYGYTF.

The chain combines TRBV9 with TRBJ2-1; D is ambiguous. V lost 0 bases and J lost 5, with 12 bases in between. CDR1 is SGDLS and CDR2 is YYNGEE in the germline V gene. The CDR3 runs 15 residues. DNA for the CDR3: TGTGCCAGCAGCGTAGACGTCAGGACCCACAATGAGCAGTTCTTC. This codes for CASSVDVRTHNEQFF.

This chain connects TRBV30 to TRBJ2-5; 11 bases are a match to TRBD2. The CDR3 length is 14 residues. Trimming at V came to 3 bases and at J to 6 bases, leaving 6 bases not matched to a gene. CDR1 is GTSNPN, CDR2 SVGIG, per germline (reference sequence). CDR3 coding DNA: TGTGCCTGGAGAGTAGCGGGAGGGGTGAAGACCCAGTACTTC. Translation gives CAWRVAGGVKTQYF.

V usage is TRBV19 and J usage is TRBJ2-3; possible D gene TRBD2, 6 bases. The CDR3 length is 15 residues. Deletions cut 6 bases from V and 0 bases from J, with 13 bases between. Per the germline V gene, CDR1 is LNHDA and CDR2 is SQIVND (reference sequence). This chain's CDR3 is CASRPPGLSTDTQYF. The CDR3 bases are TGTGCCAGTAGGCCCCCGGGACTCAGCACAGATACGCAGTATTTT.

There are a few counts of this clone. CDR3 protein: CASSYPRGIGYTF. The CDR3 nucleotides are TGTGCCAGCAGTTACCCTCGGGGGATCGGCTACACCTTC. J is TRBJ1-2 and V is TRBV6-5, with D possibly being TRBD1 (5 bases). CDR3 length: 13 amino acids. Germline lookup yields CDR1 MNHEY and CDR2 SVGAGI. Trimming removed 2 bases at V and 8 bases at J, with 12 bases between.

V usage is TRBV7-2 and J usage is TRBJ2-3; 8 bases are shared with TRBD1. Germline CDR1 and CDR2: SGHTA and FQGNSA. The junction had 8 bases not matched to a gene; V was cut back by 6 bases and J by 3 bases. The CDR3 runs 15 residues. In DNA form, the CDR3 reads TGTGCCAGCAGTTTCACAGGGACAGGAACAGATACGCAGTATTTT. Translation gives CASSFTGTGTDTQYF. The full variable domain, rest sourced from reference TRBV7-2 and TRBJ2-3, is GAGVSQSPSNKVTEKGKDVELRCDPISGHTALYWYRQSLGQGLEFLIYFQGNSAPDKSGLPSDRFSAERTGGSVSTLTIQRTQQEDSAVYLCASSFTGTGTDTQYFGPGTRLTVL.

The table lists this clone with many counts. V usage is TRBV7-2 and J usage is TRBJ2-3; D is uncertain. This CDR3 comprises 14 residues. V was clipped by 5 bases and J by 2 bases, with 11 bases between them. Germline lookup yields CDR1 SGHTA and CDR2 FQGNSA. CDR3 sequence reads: CASSNDGLTDTQYF. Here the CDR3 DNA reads TGTGCCAGCAGCAATGACGGCCTCACAGATACGCAGTATTTT.

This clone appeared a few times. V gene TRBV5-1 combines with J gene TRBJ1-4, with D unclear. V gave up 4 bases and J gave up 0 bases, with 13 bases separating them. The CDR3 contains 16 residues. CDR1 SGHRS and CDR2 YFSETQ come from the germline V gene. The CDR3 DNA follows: TGCGCCAGCAGCAGGGAAAGGCCGGCAACTAATGAAAAACTGTTTTTT. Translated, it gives CASSRERPATNEKLFF.

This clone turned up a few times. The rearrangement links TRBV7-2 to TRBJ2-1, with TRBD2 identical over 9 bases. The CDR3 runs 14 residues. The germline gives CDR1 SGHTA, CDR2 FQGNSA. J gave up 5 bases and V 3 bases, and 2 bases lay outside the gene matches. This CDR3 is CASSLIAGDNEQFF. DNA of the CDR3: TGTGCCAGCAGCTTGATAGCGGGAGACAATGAGCAGTTCTTC.

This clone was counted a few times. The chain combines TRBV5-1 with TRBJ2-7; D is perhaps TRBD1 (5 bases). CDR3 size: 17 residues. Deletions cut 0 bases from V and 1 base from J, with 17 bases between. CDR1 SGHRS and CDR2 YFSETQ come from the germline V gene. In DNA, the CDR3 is TGCGCCAGCAGCTTGGTAATTTCAGGGATTGGGTCCTACGAGCAGTACTTC. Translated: CASSLVISGIGSYEQYF.